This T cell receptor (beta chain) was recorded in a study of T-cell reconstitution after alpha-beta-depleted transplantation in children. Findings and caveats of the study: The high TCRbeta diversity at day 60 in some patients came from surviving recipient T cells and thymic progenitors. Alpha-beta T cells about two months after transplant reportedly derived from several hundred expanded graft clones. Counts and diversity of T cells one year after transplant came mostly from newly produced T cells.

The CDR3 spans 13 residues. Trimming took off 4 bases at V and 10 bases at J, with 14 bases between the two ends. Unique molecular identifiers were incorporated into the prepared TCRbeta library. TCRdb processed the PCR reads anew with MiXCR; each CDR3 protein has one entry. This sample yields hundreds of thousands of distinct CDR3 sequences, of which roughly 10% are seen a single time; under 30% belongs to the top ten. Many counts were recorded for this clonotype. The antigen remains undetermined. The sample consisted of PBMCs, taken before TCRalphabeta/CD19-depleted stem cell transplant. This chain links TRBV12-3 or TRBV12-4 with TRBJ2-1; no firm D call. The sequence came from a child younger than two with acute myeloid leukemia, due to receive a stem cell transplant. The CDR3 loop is CASSSTPYDEQFF. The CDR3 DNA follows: TGTGCCAGCAGTTCAACCCCCTATGACGAGCAGTTCTTC.